This TCR beta chain was found in a study of T cell changes during pregnancy in multiple sclerosis. Trimming took off 3 bases at V and 0 bases at J, with 9 bases between the two ends. CDR1 is MDHEN and CDR2 is SYDVKM in the germline V gene. The CDR3 extends over 14 amino acids. Measured with immunoSEQ multiplex PCR; TCRdb has only the in-frame clones, and not every one. The sample has under 40,000 clones, about nine tenths seen once; the top ten hold around 13%. The sample here was CD8+ T cells from peripheral blood mononuclear cells, taken in the first trimester of pregnancy. This clonotype was sampled from a female donor with multiple sclerosis, enrolled in a pregnancy study. V usage is TRBV28 and J usage is TRBJ2-7, with D tentatively TRBD2 (5 bases). The CDR3 protein is CASSLIASSYEQYF. CDR3 DNA sequence: TGTGCCAGCAGTTTGATAGCGAGCTCCTACGAGCAGTACTTC.